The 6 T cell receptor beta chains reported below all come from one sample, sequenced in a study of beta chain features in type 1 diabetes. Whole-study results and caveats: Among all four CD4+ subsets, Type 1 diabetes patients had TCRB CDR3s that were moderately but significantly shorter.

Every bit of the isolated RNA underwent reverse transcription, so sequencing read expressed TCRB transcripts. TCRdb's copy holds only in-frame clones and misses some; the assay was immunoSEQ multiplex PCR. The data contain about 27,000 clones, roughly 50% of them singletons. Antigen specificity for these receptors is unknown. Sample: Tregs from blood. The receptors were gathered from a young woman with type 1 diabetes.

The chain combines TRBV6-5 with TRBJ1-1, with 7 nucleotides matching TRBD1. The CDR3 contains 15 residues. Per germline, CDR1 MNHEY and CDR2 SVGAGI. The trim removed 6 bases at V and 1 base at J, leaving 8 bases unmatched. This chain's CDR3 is CASRSTGEGNTEAFF. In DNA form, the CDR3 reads TGTGCCAGCAGGTCAACAGGGGAAGGGAACACTGAAGCTTTCTTT.

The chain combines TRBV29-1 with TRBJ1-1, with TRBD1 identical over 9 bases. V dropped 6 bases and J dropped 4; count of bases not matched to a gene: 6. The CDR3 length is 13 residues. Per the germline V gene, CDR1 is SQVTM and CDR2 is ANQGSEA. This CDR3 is CSVSGQGGTEAFF. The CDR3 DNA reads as TGCAGCGTCTCGGGACAGGGCGGCACTGAAGCTTTCTTT.

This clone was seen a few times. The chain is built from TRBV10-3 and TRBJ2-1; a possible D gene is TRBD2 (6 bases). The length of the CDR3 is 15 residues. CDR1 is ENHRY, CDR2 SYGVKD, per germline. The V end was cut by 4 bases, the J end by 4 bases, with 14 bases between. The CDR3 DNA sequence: TGTGCCATCAGTGCCTTCGGGGCGGGGTACAATGAGCAGTTCTTC. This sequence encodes CAISAFGAGYNEQFF.

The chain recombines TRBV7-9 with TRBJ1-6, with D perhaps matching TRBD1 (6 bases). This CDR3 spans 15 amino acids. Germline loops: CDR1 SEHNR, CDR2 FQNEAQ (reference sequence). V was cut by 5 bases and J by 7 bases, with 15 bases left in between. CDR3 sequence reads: CASSQGLGSNSPLHF. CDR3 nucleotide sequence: TGTGCCAGCAGCCAGGGGTTGGGGTCGAATTCACCCCTCCACTTT.

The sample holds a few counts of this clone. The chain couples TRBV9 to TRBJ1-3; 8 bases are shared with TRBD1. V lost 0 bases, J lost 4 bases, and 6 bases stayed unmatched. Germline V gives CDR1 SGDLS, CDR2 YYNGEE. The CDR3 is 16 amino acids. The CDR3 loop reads CASSVGTGISGNTIYF. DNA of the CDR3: TGTGCCAGCAGCGTAGGGACAGGGATATCGGGAAACACCATATATTTT.

CDR3 sequence reads: CASSPTQNTEAFF. For the CDR3, the DNA is TGTGCCAGCAGCCCGACACAGAACACTGAAGCTTTCTTT. The V call is TRBV7-9, the J call TRBJ1-1; the D is unclear. Trimming shortened V by 5 bases and J by 1 base, and 8 bases separated the two germline ends. Germline CDR1 SEHNR, CDR2 FQNEAQ (reference sequence). The CDR3 is 13 residues long.